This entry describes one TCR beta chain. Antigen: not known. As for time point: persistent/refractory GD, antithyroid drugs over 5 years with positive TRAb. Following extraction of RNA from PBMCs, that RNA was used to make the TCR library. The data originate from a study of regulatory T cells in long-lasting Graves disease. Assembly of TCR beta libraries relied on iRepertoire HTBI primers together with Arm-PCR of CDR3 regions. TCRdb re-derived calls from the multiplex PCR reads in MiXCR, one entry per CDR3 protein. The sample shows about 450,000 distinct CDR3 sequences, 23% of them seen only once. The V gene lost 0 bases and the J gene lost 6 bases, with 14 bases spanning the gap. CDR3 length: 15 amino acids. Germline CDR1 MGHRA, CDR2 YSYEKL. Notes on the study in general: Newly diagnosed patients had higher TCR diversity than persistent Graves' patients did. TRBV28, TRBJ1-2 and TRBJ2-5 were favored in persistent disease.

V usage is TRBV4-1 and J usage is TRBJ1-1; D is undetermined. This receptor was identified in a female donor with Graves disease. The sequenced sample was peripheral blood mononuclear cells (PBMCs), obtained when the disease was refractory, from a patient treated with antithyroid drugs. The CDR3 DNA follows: TGCGCCAGCAGCCAAGATAACCCCAGCGGGTCTGAAGCTTTCTTT. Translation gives CASSQDNPSGSEAFF.